The 29 T cell receptor beta chains below were found in one sample sequenced in a study of T cells after yellow fever vaccination. In TCRdb, the 5' RACE reads were re-called with MiXCR into one record per CDR3 protein. The data show a few hundred thousand distinct CDR3 sequences, around 20% seen once. The sequencing used PBMCs, collected before the yellow fever booster vaccination. Receptors originate from a man aged 18 to 29 who received the YFV17D yellow fever vaccine.

This clonotype appeared many times. V and J are TRBV7-2 and TRBJ1-6; no reliable D call. V was pared by 7 bases and J by 7 bases, with 11 bases between. The length of the CDR3 is 13 residues. CDR1 is SGHTA and CDR2 is FQGNSA in the germline V gene. CDR3 region: CASTLDGNSPLHF. The CDR3 nucleotides are TGTGCCAGCACCCTAGACGGAAATTCACCCCTCCACTTT. Based on the CDR3 plus reference TRBV7-2 and TRBJ1-6, the full variable domain is GAGVSQSPSNKVTEKGKDVELRCDPISGHTALYWYRQSLGQGLEFLIYFQGNSAPDKSGLPSDRFSAERTGGSVSTLTIQRTQQEDSAVYLCASTLDGNSPLHFGNGTRLTVT.

This chain links TRBV11-2 with TRBJ2-7; TRBD1 matches 11 bases. Germline loops: CDR1 SGHAT, CDR2 FQNNGV. The trim removed 5 bases at V and 4 bases at J, leaving 10 bases unmatched. This CDR3 region has 16 residues. DNA for the CDR3: TGTGCCAGCAGCCCGCAGGGGGACAGGGGGTTGTACGAGCAGTACTTC. It encodes CASSPQGDRGLYEQYF. The full variable domain, its missing parts supplied by reference TRBV11-2 and TRBJ2-7, is EAGVAQSPRYKIIEKRQSVAFWCNPISGHATLYWYQQILGQGPKLLIQFQNNGVVDDSQLPKDRFSAERLKGVDSTLKIQPAKLEDSAVYLCASSPQGDRGLYEQYFGPGTRLTVT.

The J gene is TRBJ2-5, the V gene TRBV6-2 or TRBV6-3; D is perhaps TRBD1 or TRBD2 (5 bases each). The V end was cut by 5 bases, the J end by 13 bases, with 20 bases between. This CDR3 contains 13 residues. Per the germline V gene, CDR1 is MNHEY and CDR2 is SVGEGT. The CDR3 nucleotides are TGTGCCAGCAGTCCCACAGGACCGGGGCTGCCGTACTTC. Encoded protein: CASSPTGPGLPYF.

This clonotype showed up just a few times. The rearrangement joins TRBV19 to TRBJ2-1; D gene ambiguous. CDR1 and CDR2 (germline): LNHDA, SQIVND (reference sequence). This CDR3 region has 15 residues. The V and J ends lost 5 bases and 5 bases respectively, with 16 bases between them. CDR3 sequence: CASSVQSRSDNEQFF. The CDR3 region has the DNA TGTGCCAGTAGTGTGCAGTCGCGTTCGGACAATGAGCAGTTCTTC. Full variable domain (missing parts from reference TRBV19 and TRBJ2-1): DGGITQSPKYLFRKEGQNVTLSCEQNLNHDAMYWYRQDPGQGLRLIYYSQIVNDFQKGDIAEGYSVSREKKESFPLTVTSAQKNPTAFYLCASSVQSRSDNEQFFGPGTRLTVL.

This sequence joins TRBV11-2 and TRBJ2-1; the match to TRBD2 covers 8 bases. Per germline, CDR1 SGHAT and CDR2 FQNNGV. V was clipped by 1 base and J by 5 bases; unmatched bases: 13. The CDR3 length is 18 residues. As DNA, the CDR3 is TGTGCCAGCAGCTTAGGGGCTGGGGCGGGGGGCCGGCACAATGAGCAGTTCTTC. Translated: CASSLGAGAGGRHNEQFF.

This clonotype was seen a few times. The chain combines TRBV5-4 with TRBJ2-7, with TRBD1 matching over 10 bases. Germline values: CDR1 SGHNT, CDR2 YYREEE (reference sequence). J gave up 2 bases and V 5 bases, and 7 bases lay outside the gene matches. The CDR3 spans 15 residues. The CDR3 bases are TGTGCCAGCAGGTCCGGGACAGGGGCAACCTACGAGCAGTACTTC. The encoded protein is CASRSGTGATYEQYF.

This clonotype was observed a handful of times. The chain couples TRBV20-1 to TRBJ2-2; D ambiguous. V was shortened by 2 bases and J by 0 bases, with 16 bases between the two germline ends. The CDR3 has 17 amino acids. Germline V lookup: CDR1 DFQATT, CDR2 SNEGSKA (reference sequence). Here the CDR3 reads CSARRASIFANTGELFF. Here the CDR3 DNA reads TGCAGTGCTAGACGAGCAAGCATTTTCGCGAACACCGGGGAGCTGTTTTTT.

The chain carries TRBV4-1 and TRBJ1-3, with D possibly being TRBD1 (5 bases). The CDR3 has 16 residues. The V end lost 0 bases, the J end lost 0 bases, and 9 bases lay between the germline ends. The V gene's germline CDR1 is MGHRA and CDR2 YSYEKL. CDR3: CASSQDSGISGNTIYF. CDR3 nucleotides: TGCGCCAGCAGCCAAGATTCAGGGATCTCTGGAAACACCATATATTTT.

In its sample, this clonotype was seen a few times. This rearrangement joins TRBV7-8 to TRBJ2-3; the match to TRBD1 covers 12 bases. V lost 5 bases and J lost 4; bases outside the gene matches: 10. The CDR3 loop spans 17 amino acids. Germline V gene sequence: CDR1 SGHVS, CDR2 FQNEAQ. The CDR3 region has the DNA TGTGCCAGCAGCACCCCAGCCGGGACAGGGGGCGCAGATACGCAGTATTTT. Amino acid sequence: CASSTPAGTGGADTQYF. The variable domain in full, with the rest retrieved from reference TRBV7-8 and TRBJ2-3, is GAGVSQSPRYKVAKRGQDVALRCDPISGHVSLFWYQQALGQGPEFLTYFQNEAQLDKSGLPSDRFFAERPEGSVSTLKIQRTQQEDSAVYLCASSTPAGTGGADTQYFGPGTRLTVL.

The genes are TRBV4-1 and TRBJ2-1, with 7 bases matching TRBD2. The CDR3 consists of 17 residues. In germline, CDR1 is MGHRA, CDR2 YSYEKL. The trim removed 3 bases at V and 9 bases at J, leaving 17 bases unmatched. The chain's CDR3 is CASSQYPGTTEWREQFF. The CDR3 bases are TGCGCCAGCAGCCAGTACCCCGGGACTACGGAATGGCGTGAGCAGTTCTTC.

This chain joins TRBV12-3 or TRBV12-4 and TRBJ1-5; no firm D call. The CDR3 loop spans 16 amino acids. V lost 2 bases to trimming and J lost 5 bases, with 16 bases between them. The CDR3 protein is CASSLKAAGRDQPQHF. Here the CDR3 DNA reads TGTGCCAGCAGTTTAAAGGCGGCGGGAAGAGATCAGCCCCAGCATTTT.

The chain combines TRBV20-1 with TRBJ1-6; TRBD1 aligns across 8 bases. The CDR3 loop spans 17 amino acids. V shed 1 base, J shed 10 bases, and the junction held 15 bases outside the gene matches. Looked up from germline, CDR1 is DFQATT and CDR2 is SNEGSKA (reference sequence). CDR3 region: CSARGLGQGSSRSPLHF. Here the CDR3 DNA reads TGCAGTGCTAGAGGACTTGGACAGGGAAGTTCGCGGTCACCCCTCCACTTT.

This clonotype was seen just once. V gene TRBV5-4 combines with J gene TRBJ2-3, with 13 bases matching TRBD2. Losses at the gene ends were 4 bases for V and 3 bases for J; bases not matched to a gene: 8. CDR1 is SGHNT, CDR2 YYREEE, per germline (reference sequence). The CDR3 extends over 17 amino acids. In DNA form, the CDR3 reads TGTGCCAGCAGCGGCATGACTAGCGGGGGGACAACAGATACGCAGTATTTT. This encodes CASSGMTSGGTTDTQYF.

The genes are TRBV13 and TRBJ1-5, with TRBD1 as a possible D gene (5 bases). The germline V gene encodes CDR1 PRHDT and CDR2 FYEKMQ (reference sequence). There are 16 residues in the CDR3. Trimming took 4 bases from V and 0 from J, leaving 13 bases between them. The chain's CDR3 is CASSSQGPNSNQPQHF. In nucleotides, the CDR3 is TGTGCCAGCAGCTCGCAGGGCCCCAATAGCAATCAGCCCCAGCATTTT.

This chain joins TRBV6-6 and TRBJ2-1; 10 bases line up with TRBD1. The CDR3 contains 14 residues. The germline gives CDR1 MNHNY, CDR2 SVGAGI (reference sequence). Trimming took 7 bases from V and 4 from J; bases not matched to a gene: 4. This chain's CDR3 is CASTPGQGYNEQFF. DNA of the CDR3: TGTGCCAGCACCCCGGGACAGGGGTACAATGAGCAGTTCTTC.

This clonotype appeared many times. V and J are TRBV6-5 and TRBJ1-1; no reliable D call. CDR3 size: 14 residues. Germline CDR1 reads MNHEY; CDR2 reads SVGAGI. Trimming removed 0 bases from V and 1 base from J, with 6 bases in between. CDR3 region: CASSYSRQNTEAFF. The DNA for the CDR3 is TGTGCCAGCAGTTACTCCAGACAGAACACTGAAGCTTTCTTT.

The chain links TRBV7-2 to TRBJ2-3; D is uncertain. Between the trimmed V and J ends, which lost 4 bases and 1 base, there was a span of 9 bases. Germline-derived CDR1 and CDR2 are SGHTA and FQGNSA. The CDR3 contains 14 residues. CDR3 bases: TGTGCCAGCAGCTCGCCTCAGGGCACAGATACGCAGTATTTT. This sequence encodes CASSSPQGTDTQYF.

This clonotype has a single count. The chain joins TRBV6-2 or TRBV6-3 to TRBJ2-7; 7 nucleotides agree with TRBD1. J lost 3 bases, V lost 8 bases, and 10 bases had no gene match. The CDR3 runs to 14 residues. CDR1 and CDR2 (germline): MNHEY, SVGEGT. The CDR3 region is CASRPGQILYEQYF. CDR3 coding DNA: TGTGCCAGCCGACCGGGACAGATTCTCTACGAGCAGTACTTC.

V and J are TRBV18 and TRBJ2-1, with D perhaps matching TRBD2 (5 bases). This CDR3 is built from 15 residues. CDR1 and CDR2 from the germline V gene are KGHSH and LQKENI. The V end lost 3 bases, the J end lost 2 bases, and 11 bases lay between the germline ends. DNA for the CDR3: TGTGCCAGCTCACCTATAGCCGGGACCTACAATGAGCAGTTCTTC. The encoded protein is CASSPIAGTYNEQFF. The whole variable domain, remainder taken from reference TRBV18 and TRBJ2-1, is NAGVMQNPRHLVRRRGQEARLRCSPMKGHSHVYWYRQLPEEGLKFMVYLQKENIIDESGMPKERFSAEFPKEGPSILRIQQVVRGDSAAYFCASSPIAGTYNEQFFGPGTRLTVL.

This clonotype was found many times. The V gene is TRBV4-2, the J gene TRBJ2-2; D gene ambiguous. The CDR3 contains 13 residues. Trimming stripped 0 bases from V and 6 bases from J, with 5 bases between. CDR1 is LGHNA, CDR2 YNFKEQ, per germline. CDR3 nucleotides: TGTGCCAGCAGCCAAGACAGGCCCGGGGAGCTGTTTTTT. Translated, it gives CASSQDRPGELFF.

The rearrangement uses TRBV7-9 and TRBJ1-1, with 10 bases matching TRBD1. Germline V gives CDR1 SEHNR, CDR2 FQNEAQ (reference sequence). The CDR3 has 15 residues. The V segment lost 5 bases and the J segment 1 base; nucleotides outside the gene matches: 4. The CDR3 region is CASSPGTGENTEAFF. The CDR3 coding sequence is TGTGCCAGCAGCCCGGGGACAGGGGAGAACACTGAAGCTTTCTTT.

V and J are TRBV6-5 and TRBJ2-1; a weak D match, TRBD2 (5 bases). The V gene's germline CDR1 is MNHEY and CDR2 SVGAGI. The CDR3 is 14 amino acids. Trimming pared 1 base from V and 5 bases from J, leaving 9 bases between. CDR3 loop: CASSYFRGNNEQFF. CDR3 DNA: TGTGCCAGCAGTTACTTTCGGGGAAACAATGAGCAGTTCTTC.

The table lists this clonotype with a few counts. V and J are TRBV9 and TRBJ1-2, with TRBD1 as a possible D gene (5 bases). The V end was cut by 0 bases, the J end by 8 bases, with 14 bases between. Germline V gene lookup returns CDR1 SGDLS and CDR2 YYNGEE. The CDR3 has 14 residues. The CDR3: CASSVAGQGWGYTF. In DNA, the CDR3 is TGTGCCAGCAGCGTAGCTGGGCAGGGCTGGGGCTACACCTTC.

This clonotype appeared a few times. The chain carries TRBV11-2 and TRBJ2-3; no definite D call. CDR1 SGHAT and CDR2 FQNNGV come from the germline V gene. The CDR3 consists of 15 residues. With 2 bases removed from V and 0 bases from J, the gap between germline ends came to 9 bases. CDR3 sequence reads: CASSLSGASTDTQYF. DNA of the CDR3: TGTGCCAGCAGCTTATCAGGAGCTAGCACAGATACGCAGTATTTT.

This chain links TRBV5-4 with TRBJ2-2, with D maybe TRBD2 (6 bases). Trimming cost V 4 bases and J 1 base, with 11 bases left between them. CDR1 and CDR2 from the germline V gene are SGHNT and YYREEE (reference sequence). The CDR3 has 15 residues. In DNA, the CDR3 is TGTGCCAGCAGCCCGGTGCGGGGGAACACCGGGGAGCTGTTTTTT. As protein: CASSPVRGNTGELFF. Drawing the rest from reference TRBV5-4 and TRBJ2-2, the complete variable domain is ETGVTQSPTHLIKTRGQQVTLRCSSQSGHNTVSWYQQALGQGPQFIFQYYREEENGRGNFPPRFSGLQFPNYSSELNVNALELDDSALYLCASSPVRGNTGELFFGEGSRLTVL.

There are a few counts of this clonotype. The rearrangement links TRBV29-1 to TRBJ2-5, with a tentative D call TRBD2 (6 bases). Per the germline V gene, CDR1 is SQVTM and CDR2 is ANQGSEA. The CDR3 runs 13 residues. Trimming removed 1 base at V and 4 bases at J, with 10 bases between. The CDR3 DNA sequence: TGCAGCGTTGAAGGTGGAGGGGCAGAGACCCAGTACTTC. It encodes CSVEGGGAETQYF.

The chain is built from TRBV6-5 and TRBJ1-2, with TRBD1 matching over 9 bases. V trimming: 10 bases; J trimming: 8 bases; junction bases outside the gene matches: 8. This CDR3 has 12 amino acids. The germline V gene encodes CDR1 MNHEY and CDR2 SVGAGI. The DNA for the CDR3 is TGTGCCACCTTGACAGGGGGAGGAGGCTACACCTTC. Its protein product is CATLTGGGGYTF.

A few counts support this clonotype. This CDR3 reads CSVPGQGSQPQHF. CDR3 nucleotides: TGCAGCGTTCCGGGACAGGGGAGTCAGCCCCAGCATTTT. This chain links TRBV29-1 with TRBJ1-5; TRBD1 matches 10 bases. In germline, CDR1 is SQVTM, CDR2 ANQGSEA. V shed 5 bases, J shed 6 bases, and the junction held 4 bases outside the gene matches. CDR3 length equals 13 residues.

The genes are TRBV7-2 and TRBJ2-1; 11 bases fit TRBD2. The CDR3 totals 15 residues. From germline, CDR1 is SGHTA and CDR2 FQGNSA. Trimming removed 2 bases from V and 8 bases from J; junction bases left unmatched: 5. The CDR3 region is CASSLLAGGMDEQFF. The DNA for the CDR3 is TGTGCCAGCAGCTTACTAGCGGGGGGCATGGATGAGCAGTTCTTC. The variable domain in full, with the rest retrieved from reference TRBV7-2 and TRBJ2-1, is GAGVSQSPSNKVTEKGKDVELRCDPISGHTALYWYRQSLGQGLEFLIYFQGNSAPDKSGLPSDRFSAERTGGSVSTLTIQRTQQEDSAVYLCASSLLAGGMDEQFFGPGTRLTVL.